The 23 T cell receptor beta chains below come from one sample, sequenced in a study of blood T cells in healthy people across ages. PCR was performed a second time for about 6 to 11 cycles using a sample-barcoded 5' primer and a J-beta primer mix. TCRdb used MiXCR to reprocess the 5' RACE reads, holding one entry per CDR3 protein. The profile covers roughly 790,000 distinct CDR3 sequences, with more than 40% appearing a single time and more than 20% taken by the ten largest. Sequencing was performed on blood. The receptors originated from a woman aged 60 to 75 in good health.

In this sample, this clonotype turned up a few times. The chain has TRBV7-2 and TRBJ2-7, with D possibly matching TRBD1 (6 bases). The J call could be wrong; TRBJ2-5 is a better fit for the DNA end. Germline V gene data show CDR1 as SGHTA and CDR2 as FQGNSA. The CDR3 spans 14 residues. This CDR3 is CASSTRTVGETQYF. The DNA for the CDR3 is TGTGCCAGCAGCACCCGGACAGTCGGGGAGACCCAGTACTTC.

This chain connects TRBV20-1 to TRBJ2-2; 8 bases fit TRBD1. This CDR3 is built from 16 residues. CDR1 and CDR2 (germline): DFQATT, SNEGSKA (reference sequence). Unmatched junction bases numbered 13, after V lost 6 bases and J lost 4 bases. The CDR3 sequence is CSAPAQGASGTGELFF. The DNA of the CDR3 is TGCAGTGCCCCCGCCCAGGGGGCGTCGGGCACCGGGGAGCTGTTTTTT.

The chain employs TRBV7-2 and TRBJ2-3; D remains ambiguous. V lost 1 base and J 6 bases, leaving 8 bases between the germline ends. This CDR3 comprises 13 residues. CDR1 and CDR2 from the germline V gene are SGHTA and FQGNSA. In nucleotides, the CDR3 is TGTGCCAGCAGCTTAGGGGGTCTGGATACGCAGTATTTT. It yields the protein CASSLGGLDTQYF.

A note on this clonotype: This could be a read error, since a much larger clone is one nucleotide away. CDR3 DNA: TGTGCCAGCAGCGATCGACAGGGGATCGGCAATGAGCAGTTCTTC. It yields the protein CASSDRQGIGNEQFF. V is TRBV11-1 and J is TRBJ2-1, with TRBD1 matching over 8 bases. CDR1 SGHAT and CDR2 FQDESV come from the germline V gene (reference sequence). The trim removed 5 bases at V and 6 bases at J, leaving 9 bases unmatched. This CDR3 has 15 amino acids.

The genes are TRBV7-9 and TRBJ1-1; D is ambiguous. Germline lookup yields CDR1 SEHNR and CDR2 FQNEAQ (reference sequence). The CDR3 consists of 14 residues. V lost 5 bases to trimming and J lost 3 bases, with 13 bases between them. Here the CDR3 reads CASSPSEKDTEAFF. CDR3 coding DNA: TGTGCCAGCAGCCCAAGCGAAAAGGACACTGAAGCTTTCTTT.

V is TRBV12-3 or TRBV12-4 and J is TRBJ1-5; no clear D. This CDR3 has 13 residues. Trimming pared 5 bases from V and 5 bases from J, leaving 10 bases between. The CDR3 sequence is CASSRQPDQPQHF. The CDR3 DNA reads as TGTGCCAGCAGTCGTCAGCCTGATCAGCCCCAGCATTTT.

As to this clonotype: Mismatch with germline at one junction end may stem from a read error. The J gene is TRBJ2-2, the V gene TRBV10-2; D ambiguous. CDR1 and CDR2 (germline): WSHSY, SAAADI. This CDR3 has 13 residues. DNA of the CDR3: TGCGCCAACAGTCACTCTCTAACCGGGGAGCTGTTTTTT. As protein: CANSHSLTGELFF.

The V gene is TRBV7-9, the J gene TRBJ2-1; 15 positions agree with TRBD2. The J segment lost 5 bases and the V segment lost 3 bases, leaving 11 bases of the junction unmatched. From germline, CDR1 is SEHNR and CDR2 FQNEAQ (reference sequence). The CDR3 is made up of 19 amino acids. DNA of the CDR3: TGTGCCAGCAGCTTCGTCCCGGGACTAGCGGGAGGACCCCACAATGAGCAGTTCTTC. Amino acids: CASSFVPGLAGGPHNEQFF.

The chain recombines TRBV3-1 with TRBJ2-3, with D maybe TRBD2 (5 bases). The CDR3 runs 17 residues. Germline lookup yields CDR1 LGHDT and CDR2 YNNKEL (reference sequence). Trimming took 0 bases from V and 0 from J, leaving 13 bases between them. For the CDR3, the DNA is TGTGCCAGCAGCCAAGATTTCGGGGTATCTAGCACAGATACGCAGTATTTT. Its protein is CASSQDFGVSSTDTQYF.

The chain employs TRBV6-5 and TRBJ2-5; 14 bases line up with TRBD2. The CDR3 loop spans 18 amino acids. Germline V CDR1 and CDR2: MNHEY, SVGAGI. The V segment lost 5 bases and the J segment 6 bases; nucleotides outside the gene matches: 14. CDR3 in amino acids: CASSNPGTSGSVFQTQYF. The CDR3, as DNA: TGTGCCAGCAGTAACCCAGGGACTAGCGGGAGTGTTTTCCAGACCCAGTACTTC.

The chain's CDR3 is CASSLGQGAAKNVQYF. In DNA, the CDR3 is TGTGCCAGCAGCCTAGGACAGGGGGCGGCCAAAAACGTTCAGTACTTC. The chain combines TRBV3-1 with TRBJ2-7, with 11 bases fitting TRBD1. Germline V gives CDR1 LGHDT, CDR2 YNNKEL (reference sequence). The CDR3 is 16 amino acids. The junction had 15 bases not matched to a gene; V was cut back by 4 bases and J by 10 bases.

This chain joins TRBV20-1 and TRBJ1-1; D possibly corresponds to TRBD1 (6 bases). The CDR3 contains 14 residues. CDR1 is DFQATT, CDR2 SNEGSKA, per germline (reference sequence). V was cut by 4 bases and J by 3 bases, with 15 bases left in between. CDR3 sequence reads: CSAKRGFSDTEAFF. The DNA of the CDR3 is TGCAGTGCTAAAAGGGGGTTTAGCGACACTGAAGCTTTCTTT.

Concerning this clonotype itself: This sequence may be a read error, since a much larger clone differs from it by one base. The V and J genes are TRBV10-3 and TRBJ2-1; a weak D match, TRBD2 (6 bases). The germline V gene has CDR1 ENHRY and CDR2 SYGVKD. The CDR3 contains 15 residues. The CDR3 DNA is TGTGCCATCAGTGAGTCCGGGAGCGATTACAATGAGCGGTTCTTC. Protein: CAISESGSDYNERFF.

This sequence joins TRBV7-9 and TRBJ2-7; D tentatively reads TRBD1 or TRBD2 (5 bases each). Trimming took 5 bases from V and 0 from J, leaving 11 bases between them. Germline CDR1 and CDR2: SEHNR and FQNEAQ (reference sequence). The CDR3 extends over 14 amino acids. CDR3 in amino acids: CASSNSGTSYEQYF. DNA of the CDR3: TGTGCCAGCAGCAACAGTGGGACCTCCTACGAGCAGTACTTC.

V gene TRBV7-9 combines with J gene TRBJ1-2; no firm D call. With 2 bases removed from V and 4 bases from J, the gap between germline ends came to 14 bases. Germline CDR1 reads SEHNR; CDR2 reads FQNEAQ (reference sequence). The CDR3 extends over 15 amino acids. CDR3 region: CASSLSGRTGYGYTF. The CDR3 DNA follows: TGTGCCAGCAGCTTATCTGGGAGGACTGGCTATGGCTACACCTTC.

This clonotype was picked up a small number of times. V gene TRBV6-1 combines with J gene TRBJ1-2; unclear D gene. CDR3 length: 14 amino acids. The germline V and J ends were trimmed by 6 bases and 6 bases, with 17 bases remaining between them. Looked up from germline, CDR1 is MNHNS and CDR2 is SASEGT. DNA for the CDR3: TGTGCCAGCAGCGACTCACCCCCGGCGGATGGCTACACCTTC. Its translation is CASSDSPPADGYTF.

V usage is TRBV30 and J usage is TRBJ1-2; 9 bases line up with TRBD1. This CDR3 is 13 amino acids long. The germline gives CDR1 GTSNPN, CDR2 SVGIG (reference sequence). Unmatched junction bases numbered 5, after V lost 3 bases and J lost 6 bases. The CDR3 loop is CAWRGTGRNGYTF. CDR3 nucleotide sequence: TGTGCCTGGAGAGGGACAGGGAGGAATGGCTACACCTTC.

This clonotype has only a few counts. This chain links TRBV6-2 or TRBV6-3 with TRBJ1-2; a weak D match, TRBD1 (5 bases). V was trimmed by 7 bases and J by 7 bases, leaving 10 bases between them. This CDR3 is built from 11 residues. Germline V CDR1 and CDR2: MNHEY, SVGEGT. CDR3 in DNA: TGTGCCAGCACTCGGGACGGTGGCTACACCTTC. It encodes CASTRDGGYTF.

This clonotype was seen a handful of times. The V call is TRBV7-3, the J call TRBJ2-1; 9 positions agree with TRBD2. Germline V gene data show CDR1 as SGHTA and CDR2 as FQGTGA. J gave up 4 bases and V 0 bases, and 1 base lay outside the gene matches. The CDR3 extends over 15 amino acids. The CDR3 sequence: CASSLTAGGYNEQFF. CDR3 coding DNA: TGTGCCAGCAGCTTAACAGCGGGGGGTTACAATGAGCAGTTCTTC.

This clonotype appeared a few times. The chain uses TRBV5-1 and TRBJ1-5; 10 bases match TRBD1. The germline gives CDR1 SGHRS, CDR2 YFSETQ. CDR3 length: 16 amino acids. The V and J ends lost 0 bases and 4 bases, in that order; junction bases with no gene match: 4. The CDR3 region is CASSLERQGANQPQHF. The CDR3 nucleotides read TGCGCCAGCAGCTTGGAAAGACAGGGGGCAAATCAGCCCCAGCATTTT.

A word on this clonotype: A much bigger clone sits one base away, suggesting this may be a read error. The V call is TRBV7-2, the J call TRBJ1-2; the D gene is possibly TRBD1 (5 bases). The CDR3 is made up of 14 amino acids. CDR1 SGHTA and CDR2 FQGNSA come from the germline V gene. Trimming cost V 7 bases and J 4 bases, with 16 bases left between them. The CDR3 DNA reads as TGTGCCAGCACCTTTCAGGGTGGCTCCTATGGCTACACCTTC. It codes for CASTFQGGSYGYTF.

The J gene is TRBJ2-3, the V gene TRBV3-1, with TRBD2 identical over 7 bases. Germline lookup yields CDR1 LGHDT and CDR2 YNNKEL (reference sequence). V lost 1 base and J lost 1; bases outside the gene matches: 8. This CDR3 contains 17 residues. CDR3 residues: CASSQGSAGVGTDTQYF. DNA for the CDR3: TGTGCCAGCAGCCAAGGTAGCGCGGGAGTAGGCACAGATACGCAGTATTTT.

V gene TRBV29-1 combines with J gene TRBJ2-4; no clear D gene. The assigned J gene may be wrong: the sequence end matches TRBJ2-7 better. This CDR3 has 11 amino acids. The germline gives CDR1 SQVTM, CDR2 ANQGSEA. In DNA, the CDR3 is TGCAGCGTTCAGGAGAGGTACGAGCAGTACTTC. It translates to CSVQERYEQYF.